This entry describes one TCR beta chain. Clones were sequenced by immunoSEQ multiplex PCR, and TCRdb holds only the in-frame ones, with some missing. The sample has over 150,000 clones, roughly 89% seen once. The entry originates in a study of control samples from healthy donors and cancer patients. Between the trimmed V and J ends, which lost 3 bases and 4 bases, there was a span of 10 bases. Germline CDR1 and CDR2: KGHSH and LQKENI. This CDR3 has 14 amino acids. The sequenced material came from blood. This chain links TRBV18 with TRBJ1-5; no clear D. This receptor was identified in a woman in her forties or fifties in good health. The CDR3 sequence: CASSPNSRNQPQHF. CDR3 nucleotides: TGTGCCAGCTCACCCAACAGCCGTAATCAGCCCCAGCATTTT. Full variable domain (remainder filled in from reference TRBV18 and TRBJ1-5): NAGVMQNPRHLVRRRGQEARLRCSPMKGHSHVYWYRQLPEEGLKFMVYLQKENIIDESGMPKERFSAEFPKEGPSILRIQQVVRGDSAAYFCASSPNSRNQPQHFGDGTRLSIL.